The 21 T cell receptor beta chains listed next were all sequenced from one sample in a study of T-cell reconstitution after alpha-beta-depleted transplantation in children. A TCRbeta library incorporating unique molecular identifiers was prepared. TCRdb called the PCR reads again in MiXCR, with one record for every CDR3 protein. The profile shows 600,000 to 800,000 distinct CDR3 sequences, about an eighth of them singletons. The material sequenced was PBMCs, taken before TCRalphabeta/CD19-depleted stem cell transplant. These TCRs come from a girl aged 2-10 years with congenital amegakaryocytic thrombocytopenia, due to receive a stem cell transplant.

CDR3 protein: CASSYLKTAEAFF. The CDR3 region has the DNA TGTGCCAGCAGTTACCTAAAGACAGCTGAAGCTTTCTTT. V usage is TRBV6-5 and J usage is TRBJ1-1, with D maybe TRBD1 (5 bases). V lost 2 bases and J lost 6, with 10 bases in between. Germline loops: CDR1 MNHEY, CDR2 SVGAGI. The CDR3 is made up of 13 amino acids.

This clonotype came up many times. This sequence joins TRBV20-1 and TRBJ2-1, with D hard to call. The CDR3 is made up of 10 amino acids. CDR1 DFQATT and CDR2 SNEGSKA come from the germline V gene (reference sequence). The V end lost 5 bases, the J end lost 10 bases, and 9 bases lay between the germline ends. DNA of the CDR3: TGCAGTGCTGCCGGACCAGAGCAGTTCTTC. Translating it yields CSAAGPEQFF.

This clonotype has at least ten counts. The V gene is TRBV5-1, the J gene TRBJ2-1; D is undetermined. Germline CDR1 and CDR2: SGHRS and YFSETQ. The CDR3 consists of 14 residues. Trimming pared 0 bases from V and 7 bases from J, leaving 11 bases between. CDR3 in DNA: TGCGCCAGCAGCTTGGTTCTGGGGAATAATGAGCAGTTCTTC. Its translation is CASSLVLGNNEQFF.

This clonotype was detected ten times or more. This chain links TRBV5-1 with TRBJ2-7; 10 nucleotides agree with TRBD1. The CDR3 sequence is 14 residues long. Germline values: CDR1 SGHRS, CDR2 YFSETQ. The ends lost 4 bases at V and 7 bases at J; junction bases unmatched: 8. DNA for the CDR3: TGCGCCAGCAGCGTACGACAGGGGGCGCATGAGCAGTACTTC. Protein product: CASSVRQGAHEQYF.

This clonotype occurred a few times. The genes are TRBV5-1 and TRBJ2-2; 7 nucleotides line up with TRBD2. Germline V gives CDR1 SGHRS, CDR2 YFSETQ. V was clipped by 4 bases and J by 4 bases; unmatched bases: 10. The CDR3 is 16 residues long. DNA of the CDR3: TGCGCCAGCAGCCCGGTGGGCGGGAGCGTCACCGGGGAGCTGTTTTTT. Its protein product is CASSPVGGSVTGELFF.

About this clonotype itself: A much more abundant neighbour one base away suggests this may be a read error. J is TRBJ1-2 and V is TRBV12-3 or TRBV12-4, with D tentatively TRBD1 (5 bases). There are 14 residues in the CDR3. CDR3 sequence (DNA): TGTGCCAGCAGTCTCCAGGGATTGAACTATGGCGACACCTTC. It codes for CASSLQGLNYGDTF.

This clonotype has at least ten counts. The V and J genes are TRBV5-1 and TRBJ1-1, with TRBD1 matching 8 bases. This CDR3 is 14 amino acids long. Germline V gene data show CDR1 as SGHRS and CDR2 as YFSETQ. The junction had 5 bases not matched to a gene; V was cut back by 4 bases and J by 3 bases. The CDR3 region is CASSKDRDHTEAFF. The CDR3 DNA follows: TGCGCCAGCAGCAAGGACAGGGATCACACTGAAGCTTTCTTT.

Only a few counts were recorded for this clonotype. The chain couples TRBV3-1 to TRBJ2-1; TRBD2 matches 14 bases. CDR3 length equals 16 residues. Germline V gene sequence: CDR1 LGHDT, CDR2 YNNKEL (reference sequence). With V trimmed by 1 base and J by 4 bases, 0 bases remained unmatched. CDR3 amino acids: CASSQGTSGRYNEQFF. CDR3 nucleotide sequence: TGTGCCAGCAGCCAAGGGACTAGCGGGAGGTACAATGAGCAGTTCTTC.

The chain joins TRBV20-1 to TRBJ2-7; D call uncertain. The CDR3 has 16 residues. V shed 0 bases and J shed 2 bases, with 17 bases lying between them. CDR1 and CDR2 from the germline V gene are DFQATT and SNEGSKA (reference sequence). The CDR3 DNA follows: TGCAGTGCTAGAGATAGGTTGGATCTGCCGCCCTACGAGCAGTACTTC. Translation: CSARDRLDLPPYEQYF.

The V call is TRBV12-3 or TRBV12-4, the J call TRBJ1-1; D gene ambiguous. The V end was cut by 5 bases, the J end by 1 base, with 14 bases between. The length of the CDR3 is 15 residues. This chain's CDR3 is CASSTRSGPNTEAFF. In DNA form, the CDR3 reads TGTGCCAGCAGTACCCGTTCAGGCCCGAACACTGAAGCTTTCTTT.

This clonotype was seen a handful of times. This sequence joins TRBV29-1 and TRBJ2-7; 10 bases match TRBD2. Germline CDR1 SQVTM, CDR2 ANQGSEA. CDR3 size: 12 residues. V dropped 6 bases and J dropped 2; count of bases not matched to a gene: 1. The CDR3 region is CSVGTSAYEQYF. The CDR3 nucleotides read TGCAGCGTCGGGACTAGCGCCTACGAGCAGTACTTC.

This clonotype was recorded many times. J is TRBJ2-1 and V is TRBV29-1; D unclear. Germline CDR1 SQVTM, CDR2 ANQGSEA. With 3 bases removed from V and 2 bases from J, the gap between germline ends came to 5 bases. The CDR3 is 12 residues long. The CDR3 sequence: CSVDLPYNEQFF. CDR3 coding DNA: TGCAGCGTTGACCTTCCCTACAATGAGCAGTTCTTC.

This clonotype has ten or more counts. The chain couples TRBV28 to TRBJ1-4; D ambiguous. Trimming stripped 3 bases from V and 0 bases from J, with 8 bases between. Germline lookup yields CDR1 MDHEN and CDR2 SYDVKM. The CDR3 contains 15 residues. The CDR3 protein is CASSFWGSTNEKLFF. CDR3 sequence (DNA): TGTGCCAGCAGTTTCTGGGGATCAACTAATGAAAAACTGTTTTTT. Full variable domain (outside the CDR3, taken from reference TRBV28 and TRBJ1-4): DVKVTQSSRYLVKRTGEKVFLECVQDMDHENMFWYRQDPGLGLRLIYFSYDVKMKEKGDIPEGYSVSREKKERFSLILESASTNQTSMYLCASSFWGSTNEKLFFGSGTQLSVL.

The V gene is TRBV7-2, the J gene TRBJ2-3; 9 bases fit TRBD1. The CDR3 totals 15 residues. Germline-derived CDR1 and CDR2 are SGHTA and FQGNSA. Trimming removed 1 base from V and 6 bases from J; junction bases left unmatched: 5. The DNA of the CDR3 is TGTGCCAGCAGCTTAGATTATGGACAGGGGGATACGCAGTATTTT. Amino acid sequence: CASSLDYGQGDTQYF.

This clonotype came up many times. The chain recombines TRBV29-1 with TRBJ2-1, with unresolved D. The CDR3 covers 14 residues. Trimming pared 1 base from V and 0 bases from J, leaving 7 bases between. CDR1 SQVTM and CDR2 ANQGSEA come from the germline V gene. Here the CDR3 DNA reads TGCAGCGTTGAAGGGTCAGGCTCCTACAATGAGCAGTTCTTC. Translation: CSVEGSGSYNEQFF.

Many counts were recorded for this clonotype. V gene TRBV29-1 combines with J gene TRBJ2-2; 14 bases match TRBD2. CDR3 size: 16 residues. Germline loops: CDR1 SQVTM, CDR2 ANQGSEA. The trim removed 6 bases at V and 5 bases at J, leaving 8 bases unmatched. Here the CDR3 reads CSVLLRLAGGTGELFF. The CDR3 DNA sequence: TGCAGCGTCCTACTCCGACTAGCGGGAGGGACCGGGGAGCTGTTTTTT.

There are many counts of this clonotype. The chain couples TRBV20-1 to TRBJ2-1, with 8 positions matching TRBD1. The CDR3 loop spans 16 amino acids. The J segment lost 7 bases and the V segment lost 6 bases, leaving 17 bases of the junction unmatched. CDR1 DFQATT and CDR2 SNEGSKA come from the germline V gene (reference sequence). CDR3 sequence: CSADGRTGSSVNEQFF. CDR3 sequence (DNA): TGCAGTGCGGATGGGAGGACAGGGAGTAGTGTAAATGAGCAGTTCTTC.

In this sample, this clonotype turned up many times. This sequence joins TRBV20-1 and TRBJ2-3; D unclear. Germline V gene sequence: CDR1 DFQATT, CDR2 SNEGSKA (reference sequence). The CDR3 length is 13 residues. V was pared by 5 bases and J by 2 bases, with 11 bases between. DNA for the CDR3: TGCAGTGCTTCCCGTAGGACCACAGATACGCAGTATTTT. Translation gives CSASRRTTDTQYF.

This clonotype came up a few times. V gene TRBV7-2 combines with J gene TRBJ2-7; tentative D call: TRBD1 (6 bases). Trimming took 1 base from V and 5 from J, leaving 12 bases between them. This CDR3 comprises 14 residues. The germline gives CDR1 SGHTA, CDR2 FQGNSA. DNA of the CDR3: TGTGCCAGCAGCTTAGAGTCAGGGGTTCACGAGCAGTACTTC. Its protein is CASSLESGVHEQYF.

This clonotype was counted at least ten times. The CDR3 nucleotides read TGCAGTGCTAGCAGGACTAGGGGTAGCACAGATACGCAGTATTTT. Protein product: CSASRTRGSTDTQYF. This chain uses TRBV20-1 with TRBJ2-3, with 7 bases fitting TRBD2. The V and J ends lost 3 bases and 0 bases, in that order; junction bases with no gene match: 6. There are 15 residues in the CDR3. CDR1 and CDR2 from the germline V gene are DFQATT and SNEGSKA (reference sequence).

There are many counts of this clonotype. V and J are TRBV7-3 and TRBJ2-1, with 9 bases fitting TRBD2. With V trimmed by 1 base and J by 7 bases, 8 bases remained unmatched. The CDR3 is made up of 16 amino acids. The V gene's germline CDR1 is SGHTA and CDR2 FQGTGA. As DNA, the CDR3 is TGTGCCAGCAGCTTAAACCCGGGACTAGCCCTAAATGAGCAGTTCTTC. Amino acid sequence: CASSLNPGLALNEQFF. The full variable domain, rest sourced from reference TRBV7-3 and TRBJ2-1, is GAGVSQTPSNKVTEKGKYVELRCDPISGHTALYWYRQSLGQGPEFLIYFQGTGAADDSGLPNDRFFAVRPEGSVSTLKIQRTERGDSAVYLCASSLNPGLALNEQFFGPGTRLTVL.